A selection of T cell receptor beta chains follows, all from one sample in a study of blood T cell repertoires in COVID-19. Sequenced by immunoSEQ multiplex PCR; TCRdb stores in-frame clones only, minus some. The sample lists roughly 200,000 clones; approximately 82% were seen once. Sample: PBMCs or T cells enriched from blood (not recorded which). All receptors come from a woman aged 55-69 years with acute COVID-19. The CDR3 runs from the conserved cysteine through the conserved F or W. A D gene is named only where the DNA matches it firmly. Only part of the rows carry a size: once, few, many, or a class if the clone is expanded.

cdr3_aa cdr3_nt j_call v_call clone_size d_call
CATSQGLMDEQYF TGTGCCACCAGCCAGGGGCTAATGGACGAGCAGTACTTC TRBJ2-7 TRBV15 . .
CASSQGAGLANNEQFF TGTGCCAGCAGCCAAGGGGCGGGACTAGCCAACAATGAGCAGTTCTTC TRBJ2-1 TRBV4-2 . TRBD2
CASSRRGNGGSPLHF TGTGCCAGCAGCCGTCGAGGGAACGGCGGATCACCCCTCCACTTT TRBJ1-6 TRBV7-9 . .
CASSRVPGQGSNNSPLHF TGTGCCAGCTCTCGCGTCCCGGGACAGGGGAGCAATAATTCACCCCTCCACTTT TRBJ1-6 TRBV18 . TRBD1
CACSTGGTGNTIYF TGTGCCTGCTCCACAGGGGGAACTGGAAACACCATATATTTT TRBJ1-3 TRBV30 once TRBD1
CARGEREENTIYF TGCGCCAGGGGGGAAAGGGAGGAGAACACCATATATTTT TRBJ1-3 TRBV10-1 once .
CASSFPGQSTDTQYF TGTGCCAGCAGTTTCCCGGGACAGAGCACAGATACGCAGTATTTT TRBJ2-3 TRBV27 . TRBD1
CASSIGGKQLAKNIQYF TGTGCCAGTAGTATCGGGGGAAAACAACTAGCCAAAAACATTCAGTACTTC TRBJ2-4 TRBV19 . .
CAISTYGNTEAFF TGTGCCATCAGTACGTACGGGAACACTGAAGCTTTCTTT TRBJ1-1 TRBV10-3 once .
CASSTQGAQEKLFF TGTGCCAGTAGTACACAGGGGGCGCAGGAAAAACTGTTTTTT TRBJ1-4 TRBV19 . TRBD1
CASSLNQGSGYTF TGTGCCAGCAGTCTTAATCAGGGGAGCGGCTACACCTTC TRBJ1-2 TRBV28 . .
CASTPSPTDTQYF TGTGCCAGCACCCCATCCCCCACAGATACGCAGTATTTT TRBJ2-3 TRBV5-6 . .
CASSLASQGMVDTQYF TGTGCCAGCAGCTTAGCATCCCAGGGAATGGTAGATACGCAGTATTTT TRBJ2-3 TRBV11-2 . .
CASRRGGGNTIYF TGTGCCAGTAGACGCGGGGGTGGAAACACCATATATTTT TRBJ1-3 TRBV19 . .
CASIGTGTETQYF TGCGCCAGCATCGGGACAGGGACTGAGACCCAGTACTTC TRBJ2-5 TRBV5-1 once TRBD1
CASSRKILLEQRNQPQHF TGTGCCAGCAGCAGGAAGATACTTTTAGAACAGCGCAATCAGCCCCAGCATTTT TRBJ1-5 TRBV21-1 once .
CASSEHVGKLFF TGTGCCAGCAGTGAACACGTCGGAAAACTGTTTTTT TRBJ1-4 TRBV2 once .
CASSARRFENIQYF TGTGCCAGCAGCGCGAGGCGTTTCGAAAACATTCAGTACTTC TRBJ2-4 TRBV7-8 once .
CASPAPGQPQHF TGTGCCAGCCCCGCGCCGGGTCAGCCCCAGCATTTT TRBJ1-5 TRBV21-1 . .
CASSLKRTGLIDTQYF TGTGCCAGCAGTTTAAAGCGGACAGGTCTTATAGATACGCAGTATTTT TRBJ2-3 TRBV27 . TRBD1
CAWSVQGKLFF TGTGCCTGGAGTGTACAGGGAAAGCTGTTTTTT TRBJ2-2 TRBV30 . .
CASSVGSSGGFYEQYF TGTGCCAGCAGCGTAGGGTCTAGCGGTGGGTTCTACGAGCAGTACTTC TRBJ2-7 TRBV9 . TRBD2
CASSPGTGYGYTF TGTGCCAGCAGCCCCGGGACAGGGTATGGCTACACCTTC TRBJ1-2 TRBV9 . TRBD1
CASSPKTAYGTYTEAFF TGTGCCAGCTCACCCAAGACAGCCTACGGAACATACACTGAAGCTTTCTTT TRBJ1-1 TRBV18 . .
CASSPRTLATYGYTF TGTGCCAGCAGCCCTCGCACTCTCGCTACCTATGGCTACACCTTC TRBJ1-2 TRBV5-4 . .
CASSLSPTNEKLFF TGCGCCAGCAGCTTATCTCCAACTAATGAAAAACTGTTTTTT TRBJ1-4 TRBV5-1 . .
CTSSSSGSSYEQYF TGCACCAGCTCATCTAGCGGAAGCTCCTACGAGCAGTACTTC TRBJ2-7 TRBV1 few .
CASSPTGTNQPQHF TGTGCCAGCAGTCCTACAGGGACCAATCAGCCCCAGCATTTT TRBJ1-5 TRBV7-9 . .